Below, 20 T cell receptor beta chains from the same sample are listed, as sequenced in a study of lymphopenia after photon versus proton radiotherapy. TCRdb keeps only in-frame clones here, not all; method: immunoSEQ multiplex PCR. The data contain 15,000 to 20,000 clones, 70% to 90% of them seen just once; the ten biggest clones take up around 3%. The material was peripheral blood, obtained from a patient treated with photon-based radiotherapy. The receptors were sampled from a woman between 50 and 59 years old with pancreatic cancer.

CDR3 protein: CASSSYQETQYF. The CDR3 bases are TGTGCCAGCAGCTCGTACCAAGAGACCCAGTACTTC. This rearrangement joins TRBV5-5 to TRBJ2-5; D ambiguous. CDR1 is SGHKS, CDR2 YYEKEE, per germline (reference sequence). The germline V and J ends were trimmed by 3 bases and 0 bases, with 3 bases remaining between them. The length of the CDR3 is 12 residues.

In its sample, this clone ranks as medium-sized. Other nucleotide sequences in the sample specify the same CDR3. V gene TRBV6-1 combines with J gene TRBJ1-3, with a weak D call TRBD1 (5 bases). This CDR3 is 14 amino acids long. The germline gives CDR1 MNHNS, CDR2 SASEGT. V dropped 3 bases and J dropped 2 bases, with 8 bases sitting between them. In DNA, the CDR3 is TGTGCCAGCAGTGACAGGGCTCCTGGAAACACCATATATTTT. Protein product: CASSDRAPGNTIYF.

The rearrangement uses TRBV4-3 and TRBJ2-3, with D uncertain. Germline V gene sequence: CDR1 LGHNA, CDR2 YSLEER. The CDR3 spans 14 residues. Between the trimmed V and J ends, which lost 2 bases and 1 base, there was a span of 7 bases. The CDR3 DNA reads TGCGCCAGCAGCCAATATGAGGGCACAGATACGCAGTATTTT. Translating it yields CASSQYEGTDTQYF.

The CDR3 loop reads CASSREMQETQYF. CDR3 DNA: TGTGCCAGCAGCCGAGAGATGCAAGAGACCCAGTACTTC. The V and J genes are TRBV5-8 and TRBJ2-5, with D unclear. V gave up 4 bases and J gave up 2 bases, with 9 bases separating them. The CDR3 loop spans 13 amino acids. Germline assignment: CDR1 SGHTS and CDR2 YDEGEE.

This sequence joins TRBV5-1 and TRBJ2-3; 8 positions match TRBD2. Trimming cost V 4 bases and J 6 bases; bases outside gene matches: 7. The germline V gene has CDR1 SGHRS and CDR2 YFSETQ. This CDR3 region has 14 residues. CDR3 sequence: CASSAGTSLDTQYF. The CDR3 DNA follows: TGCGCCAGCAGCGCCGGGACTAGTTTGGATACGCAGTATTTT.

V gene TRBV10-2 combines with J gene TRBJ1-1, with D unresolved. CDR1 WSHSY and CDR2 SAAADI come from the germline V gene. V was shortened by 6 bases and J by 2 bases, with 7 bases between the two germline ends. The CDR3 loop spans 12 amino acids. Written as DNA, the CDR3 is TGCGCCAGCAGCCCGACAAACACTGAAGCTTTCTTT. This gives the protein CASSPTNTEAFF.

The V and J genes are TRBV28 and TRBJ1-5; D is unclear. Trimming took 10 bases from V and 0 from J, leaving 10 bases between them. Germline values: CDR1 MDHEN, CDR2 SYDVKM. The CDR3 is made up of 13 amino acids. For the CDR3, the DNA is TGTGCCACCGGGATTAATAGCAATCAGCCCCAGCATTTT. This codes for CATGINSNQPQHF. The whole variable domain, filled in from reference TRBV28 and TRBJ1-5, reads DVKVTQSSRYLVKRTGEKVFLECVQDMDHENMFWYRQDPGLGLRLIYFSYDVKMKEKGDIPEGYSVSREKKERFSLILESASTNQTSMYLCATGINSNQPQHFGDGTRLSIL.

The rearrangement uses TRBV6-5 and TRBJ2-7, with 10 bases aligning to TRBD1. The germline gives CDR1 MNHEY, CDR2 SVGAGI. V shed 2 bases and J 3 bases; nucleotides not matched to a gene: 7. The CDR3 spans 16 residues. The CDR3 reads CASSYGVDRGLYEQYF. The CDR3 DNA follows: TGTGCCAGCAGTTACGGAGTAGACAGGGGGCTCTACGAGCAGTACTTC.

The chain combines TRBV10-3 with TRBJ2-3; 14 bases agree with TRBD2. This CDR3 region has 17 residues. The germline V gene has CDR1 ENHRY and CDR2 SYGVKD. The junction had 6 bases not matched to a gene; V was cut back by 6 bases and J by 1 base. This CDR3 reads CAISPGLAGAGTDTQYF. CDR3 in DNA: TGTGCCATCAGCCCGGGACTAGCGGGAGCGGGCACAGATACGCAGTATTTT.

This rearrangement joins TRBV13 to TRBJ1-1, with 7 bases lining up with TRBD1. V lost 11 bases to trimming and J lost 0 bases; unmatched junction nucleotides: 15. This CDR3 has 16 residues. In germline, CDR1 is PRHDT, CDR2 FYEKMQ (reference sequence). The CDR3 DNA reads TGTGCCTCTCTGGGGAAGGGGGCGGACGTGAACACTGAAGCTTTCTTT. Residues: CASLGKGADVNTEAFF.

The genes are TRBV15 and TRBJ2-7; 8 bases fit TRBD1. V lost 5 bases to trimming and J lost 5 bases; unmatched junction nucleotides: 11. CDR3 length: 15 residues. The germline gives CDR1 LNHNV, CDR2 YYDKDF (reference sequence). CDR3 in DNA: TGTGCCACCAGCGGCTACCGGGACAGGACCAACGAGCAGTACTTC. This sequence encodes CATSGYRDRTNEQYF.

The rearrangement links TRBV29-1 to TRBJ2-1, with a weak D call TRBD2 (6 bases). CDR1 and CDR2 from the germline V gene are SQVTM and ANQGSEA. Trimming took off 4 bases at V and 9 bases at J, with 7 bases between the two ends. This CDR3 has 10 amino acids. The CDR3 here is CSVVRGEQFF. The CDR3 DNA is TGCAGCGTTGTGCGGGGTGAGCAGTTCTTC.

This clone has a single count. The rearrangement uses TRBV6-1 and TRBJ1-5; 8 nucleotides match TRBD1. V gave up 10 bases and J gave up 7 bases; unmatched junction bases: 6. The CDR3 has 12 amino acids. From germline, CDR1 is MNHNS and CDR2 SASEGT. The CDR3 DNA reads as TGTGCCACCGGGACAGGAAGCCAGCCCCAGCATTTT. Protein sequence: CATGTGSQPQHF.

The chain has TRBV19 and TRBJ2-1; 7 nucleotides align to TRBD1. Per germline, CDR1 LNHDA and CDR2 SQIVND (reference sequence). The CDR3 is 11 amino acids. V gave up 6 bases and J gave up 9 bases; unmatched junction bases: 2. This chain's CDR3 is CASRQGIEQFF. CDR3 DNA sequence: TGTGCCAGTAGACAGGGGATTGAGCAGTTCTTC.

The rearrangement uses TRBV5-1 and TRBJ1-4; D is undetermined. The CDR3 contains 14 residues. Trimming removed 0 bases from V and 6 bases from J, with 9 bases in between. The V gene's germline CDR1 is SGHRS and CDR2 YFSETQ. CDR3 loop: CASSLDRSYEKLFF. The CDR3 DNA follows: TGCGCCAGCAGCTTGGACAGAAGTTATGAAAAACTGTTTTTT.

The CDR3 loop reads CASSLVPNTGELFF. The CDR3 DNA reads TGTGCCAGCAGCTTGGTCCCGAACACCGGGGAGCTGTTTTTT. The V call is TRBV5-6, the J call TRBJ2-2; D not resolved. Trimming removed 0 bases from V and 0 bases from J, with 3 bases in between. Per germline, CDR1 SGHDT and CDR2 YYEEEE. This CDR3 region has 14 residues.

The CDR3 nucleotides read TGTGCCAGCAGGGGGGATTTGGAGACCCAGTACTTC. It encodes CASRGDLETQYF. J is TRBJ2-5 and V is TRBV28; D tentatively reads TRBD1 or TRBD2 (5 bases each). The CDR3 is made up of 12 amino acids. The V and J ends lost 6 bases and 5 bases respectively, with 10 bases between them. Looked up from germline, CDR1 is MDHEN and CDR2 is SYDVKM.

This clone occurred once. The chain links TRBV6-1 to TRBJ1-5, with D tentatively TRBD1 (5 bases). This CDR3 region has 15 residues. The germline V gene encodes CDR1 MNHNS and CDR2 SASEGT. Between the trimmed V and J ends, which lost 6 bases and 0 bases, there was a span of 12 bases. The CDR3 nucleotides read TGTGCCAGCAGAGCGACAGTATATAGCAATCAGCCCCAGCATTTT. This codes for CASRATVYSNQPQHF.

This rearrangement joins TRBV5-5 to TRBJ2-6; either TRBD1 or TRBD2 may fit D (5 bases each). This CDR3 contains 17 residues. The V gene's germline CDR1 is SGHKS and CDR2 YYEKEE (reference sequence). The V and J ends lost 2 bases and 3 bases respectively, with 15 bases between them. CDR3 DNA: TGTGCCAGCAGCTTCCGGGACCGCGCGGTTGGGGCCAACGTCCTGACTTTC. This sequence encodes CASSFRDRAVGANVLTF. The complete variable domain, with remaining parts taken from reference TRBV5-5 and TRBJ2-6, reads DAGVTQSPTHLIKTRGQQVTLRCSPISGHKSVSWYQQVLGQGPQFIFQYYEKEERGRGNFPDRFSARQFPNYSSELNVNALLLGDSALYLCASSFRDRAVGANVLTFGAGSRLTVL.

The CDR3 coding sequence is TGTGCCAGCTCCTGGGGTTCCGGGACCGAAGAGACCCAGTACTTC. Protein: CASSWGSGTEETQYF. The V gene is TRBV5-6, the J gene TRBJ2-5; D assignment may be TRBD1 or TRBD2 (5 bases each). V dropped 7 bases and J dropped 3 bases, with 19 bases sitting between them. The CDR3 has 15 amino acids. CDR1 is SGHDT and CDR2 is YYEEEE in the germline V gene. Combining the CDR3 with reference TRBV5-6 and TRBJ2-5 gives the whole variable domain DAGVTQSPTHLIKTRGQQVTLRCSPKSGHDTVSWYQQALGQGPQFIFQYYEEEERQRGNFPDRFSGHQFPNYSSELNVNALLLGDSALYLCASSWGSGTEETQYFGPGTRLLVL.